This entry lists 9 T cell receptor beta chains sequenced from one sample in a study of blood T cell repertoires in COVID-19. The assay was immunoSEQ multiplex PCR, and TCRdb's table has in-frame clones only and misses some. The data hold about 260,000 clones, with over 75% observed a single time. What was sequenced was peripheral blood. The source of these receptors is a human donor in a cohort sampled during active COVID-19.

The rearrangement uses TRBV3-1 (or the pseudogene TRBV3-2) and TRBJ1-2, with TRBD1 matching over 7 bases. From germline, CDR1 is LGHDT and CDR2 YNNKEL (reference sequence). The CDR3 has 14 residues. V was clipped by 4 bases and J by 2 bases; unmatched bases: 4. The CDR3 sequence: CASSLRGVNYGYTF. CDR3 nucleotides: TGTGCCAGCAGCCTCAGGGGGGTAAACTATGGCTACACCTTC.

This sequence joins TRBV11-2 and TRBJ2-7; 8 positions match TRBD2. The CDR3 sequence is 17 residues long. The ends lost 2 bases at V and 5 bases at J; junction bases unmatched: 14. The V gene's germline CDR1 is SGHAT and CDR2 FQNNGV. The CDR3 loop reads CASSLLSAGVARNEQYF. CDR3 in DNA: TGTGCCAGCAGCTTACTCTCAGCGGGAGTGGCTCGAAACGAGCAGTACTTC.

CDR3 sequence (DNA): TGTGCCAGCAGCTCCGGTCCCAAAACTAATGAAAAACTGTTTTTT. As protein: CASSSGPKTNEKLFF. The genes are TRBV7-9 and TRBJ1-4; D gene uncertain. The CDR3 spans 15 residues. Trimming cost V 4 bases and J 1 base, with 10 bases left between them. Per the germline V gene, CDR1 is SEHNR and CDR2 is FQNEAQ (reference sequence).

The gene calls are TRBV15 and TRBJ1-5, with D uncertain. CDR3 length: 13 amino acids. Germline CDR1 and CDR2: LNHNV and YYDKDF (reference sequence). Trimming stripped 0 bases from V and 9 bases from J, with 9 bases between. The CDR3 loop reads CATSRDRAGPQHF. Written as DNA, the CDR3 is TGTGCCACCAGCAGAGATCGGGCGGGGCCCCAGCATTTT.

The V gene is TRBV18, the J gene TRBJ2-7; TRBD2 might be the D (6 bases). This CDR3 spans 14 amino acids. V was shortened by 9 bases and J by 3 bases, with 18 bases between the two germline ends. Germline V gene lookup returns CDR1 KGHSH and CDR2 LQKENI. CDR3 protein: CASSTSTGVYEQYF. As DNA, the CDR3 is TGTGCCAGTAGCACTAGCACGGGTGTCTACGAGCAGTACTTC.

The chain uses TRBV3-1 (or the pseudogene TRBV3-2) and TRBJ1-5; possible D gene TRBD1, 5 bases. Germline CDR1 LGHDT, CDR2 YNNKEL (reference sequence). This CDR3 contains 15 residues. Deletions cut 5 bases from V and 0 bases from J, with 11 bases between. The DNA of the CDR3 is TGTGCCAGCAGCGGGGGAGGAAATAGCAATCAGCCCCAGCATTTT. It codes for CASSGGGNSNQPQHF.

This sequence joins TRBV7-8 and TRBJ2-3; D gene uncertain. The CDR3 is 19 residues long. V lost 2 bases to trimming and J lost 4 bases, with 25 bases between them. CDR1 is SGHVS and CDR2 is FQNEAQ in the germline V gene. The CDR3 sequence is CASSLFQLRSAGASDTQYF. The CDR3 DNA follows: TGTGCCAGCAGCTTATTCCAATTGCGGAGCGCCGGCGCTTCAGATACGCAGTATTTT.

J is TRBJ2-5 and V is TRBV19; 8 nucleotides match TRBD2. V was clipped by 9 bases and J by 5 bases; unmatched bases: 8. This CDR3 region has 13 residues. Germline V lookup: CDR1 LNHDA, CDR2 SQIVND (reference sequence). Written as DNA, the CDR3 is TGTGCCAGCACTATACCGGGAGGGGAGACCCAGTACTTC. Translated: CASTIPGGETQYF.

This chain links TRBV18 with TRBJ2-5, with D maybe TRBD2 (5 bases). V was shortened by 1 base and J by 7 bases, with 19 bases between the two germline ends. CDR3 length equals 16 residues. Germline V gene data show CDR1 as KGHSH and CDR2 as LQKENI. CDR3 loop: CASSPRTPGAEGTQYF. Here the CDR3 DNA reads TGTGCCAGCTCACCACGGACCCCCGGCGCTGAGGGGACCCAGTACTTC.